The 24 T cell receptor beta chains in this list originate from one sample, sequenced in a study of T-cell reconstitution after alpha-beta-depleted transplantation in children. Unique molecular identifiers featured in how the TCRbeta library was prepared. TCRdb reprocessed the PCR reads via MiXCR and lists one record per CDR3 protein. The table includes hundreds of thousands of distinct CDR3 sequences, roughly 15% detected once. The sequencing here drew on PBMCs from the stem cell graft donor, taken from the stem cell graft. The receptors come from a human donor who donated a stem cell graft to a child with acute myeloid leukemia.

This clonotype was counted many times. The chain uses TRBV20-1 and TRBJ2-2, with a possible D match to TRBD2 (5 bases). The CDR3 totals 14 residues. V lost 6 bases to trimming and J lost 1 base, with 12 bases between them. Per the germline V gene, CDR1 is DFQATT and CDR2 is SNEGSKA (reference sequence). This CDR3 is CSARRGRNTGELFF. In DNA, the CDR3 is TGCAGTGCGAGACGGGGTAGGAACACCGGGGAGCTGTTTTTT.

The chain links TRBV21-1 to TRBJ1-1; the table's D call TRBD1 went unverified against the DNA. TRBV21-1 is reported as a pseudogene. CDR3 size: 17 residues. The CDR3 sequence: CASSKGQGTHSNTEAFF. The CDR3 DNA reads TGTGCCAGCAGCAAGGGACAGGGGACCCATTCGAACACTGAAGCTTTCTTT.

This clonotype has ten or more counts. This chain uses TRBV20-1 with TRBJ2-5, with D perhaps TRBD1 (5 bases). V shed 5 bases and J shed 5 bases, with 9 bases lying between them. The germline CDR1 and CDR2 sequences are DFQATT and SNEGSKA (reference sequence). The CDR3 extends over 11 amino acids. The CDR3 sequence: CSAEQDETQYF. The CDR3 nucleotides are TGCAGTGCTGAACAGGATGAGACCCAGTACTTC.

This clonotype was picked up many times. J is TRBJ1-3 and V is TRBV6-1; D perhaps matches TRBD1 (5 bases). Per the germline V gene, CDR1 is MNHNS and CDR2 is SASEGT. The CDR3 totals 14 residues. The V end was cut by 1 base, the J end by 4 bases, with 8 bases between. The CDR3 loop reads CASSEVGLGNTIYF. In nucleotides, the CDR3 is TGTGCCAGCAGTGAAGTGGGACTCGGAAACACCATATATTTT.

This rearrangement joins TRBV5-1 to TRBJ1-5; possibly TRBD1 for D (5 bases). V was trimmed by 4 bases and J by 5 bases, leaving 22 bases between them. CDR1 and CDR2 (germline): SGHRS, YFSETQ. The CDR3 has 17 amino acids. CDR3 bases: TGCGCCAGCAGCAACGACTCCGGGGCAGGGATCGATCAGCCCCAGCATTTT. Its protein product is CASSNDSGAGIDQPQHF.

There are many counts of this clonotype. The V call is TRBV6-1, the J call TRBJ2-3, with 9 nucleotides matching TRBD1. Germline V gene sequence: CDR1 MNHNS, CDR2 SASEGT. This CDR3 comprises 14 residues. V lost 5 bases to trimming and J lost 4 bases; unmatched junction nucleotides: 4. The CDR3 nucleotides are TGTGCCAGCAGTATAGGGACAGGGCCAGATACGCAGTATTTT. Translating it yields CASSIGTGPDTQYF.

The chain carries TRBV28 and TRBJ1-3, with TRBD1 matching over 12 bases. Germline values: CDR1 MDHEN, CDR2 SYDVKM. The CDR3 runs 16 residues. Trimming removed 5 bases from V and 11 bases from J; junction bases left unmatched: 13. This CDR3 reads CASSPHRDRGLGPIYF. The CDR3 DNA sequence: TGTGCCAGCAGTCCTCACCGGGACAGGGGGCTGGGGCCCATATATTTT.

Details on this clonotype: An end of the junction does not agree with germline; a read error may underlie this. This chain uses TRBV11-2 with TRBJ1-2; TRBD1 agrees at 7 bases. The CDR3 covers 13 residues. Germline assignment: CDR1 SGHAT and CDR2 FQNNGV. The CDR3 DNA reads as TGTGCCAGCAGCTTGGGGACAGCCTCGGGTTTCTCCTTC. It translates to CASSLGTASGFSF. Together with reference TRBV11-2 and TRBJ1-2, the CDR3 gives the full variable domain: EAGVAQSPRYKIIEKRQSVAFWCNPISGHATLYWYQQILGQGPKLLIQFQNNGVVDDSQLPKDRFSAERLKGVDSTLKIQPAKLEDSAVYLCASSLGTASGFSFGSGTRLTVV.

Ten or more counts support this clonotype. The chain combines TRBV29-1 with TRBJ2-1, with D unclear. The CDR3 contains 15 residues. V lost 3 bases, J lost 0 bases, and 12 bases lay in between. CDR1 and CDR2 from the germline V gene are SQVTM and ANQGSEA. This CDR3 reads CSVDGLESSYNEQFF. The CDR3 region has the DNA TGCAGCGTTGATGGCTTAGAAAGCTCCTACAATGAGCAGTTCTTC.

This clonotype came up a few times. The rearrangement links TRBV4-3 to TRBJ2-1; D remains unclear. Deletions cut 2 bases from V and 6 bases from J, with 14 bases between. CDR1 LGHNA and CDR2 YSLEER come from the germline V gene. The CDR3 contains 15 residues. In nucleotides, the CDR3 is TGCGCCAGCAGCCAATGGTCCTCCCGCAGCAATGAGCAGTTCTTC. Its translation: CASSQWSSRSNEQFF.

This clonotype showed up just a few times. The V and J genes are TRBV20-1 and TRBJ2-1; 7 bases line up with TRBD2. Trimming removed 4 bases from V and 2 bases from J; junction bases left unmatched: 8. The CDR3 loop spans 15 amino acids. The germline CDR1 and CDR2 sequences are DFQATT and SNEGSKA (reference sequence). CDR3 protein: CSATGRGDPYNEQFF. As DNA, the CDR3 is TGCAGTGCTACGGGCCGGGGGGATCCCTACAATGAGCAGTTCTTC.

This clonotype came up a few times. The V and J genes are TRBV20-1 and TRBJ1-4; 8 bases align to TRBD1. The CDR3 runs to 16 residues. The V gene's germline CDR1 is DFQATT and CDR2 SNEGSKA (reference sequence). The junction had 11 bases not matched to a gene; V was cut back by 0 bases and J by 8 bases. CDR3 nucleotides: TGCAGTGCTAGAGAGAGGGACCGGGACAGGTGGGAAAAACTGTTTTTT. Protein product: CSARERDRDRWEKLFF.

As for this clonotype: This could be a read error, since a much larger clone is one nucleotide away. V gene TRBV11-2 combines with J gene TRBJ2-7, with TRBD1 as a possible D gene (5 bases). The CDR3 is 13 amino acids. The V gene's germline CDR1 is SGHAT and CDR2 FQNNGV. V lost 5 bases to trimming and J lost 2 bases, with 10 bases between them. CDR3: CASSQGPAYEQYF. Written as DNA, the CDR3 is TGTGCCAGCAGCCAGGGCCCTGCCTACGAGCAGTACTTC. The whole variable domain, remainder taken from reference TRBV11-2 and TRBJ2-7, is EAGVAQSPRYKIIEKRQSVAFWCNPISGHATLYWYQQILGQGPKLLIQFQNNGVVDDSQLPKDRFSAERLKGVDSTLKIQPAKLEDSAVYLCASSQGPAYEQYFGPGTRLTVT.

This clonotype was detected a few times. The chain has TRBV11-3 and TRBJ2-5; possibly TRBD1 or TRBD2 for D (5 bases each). The CDR3 totals 14 residues. Trimming pared 5 bases from V and 5 bases from J, leaving 15 bases between. Germline CDR1 SGHNT, CDR2 YENEEA. In DNA form, the CDR3 reads TGTGCCAGCAGCCCGGGACCGCCTCGGGAGACCCAGTACTTC. This codes for CASSPGPPRETQYF.

This clonotype was seen repeatedly, ten times or more. This chain joins TRBV29-1 and TRBJ2-1; TRBD1 matches at 8 bases. V shed 5 bases and J 0 bases; nucleotides not matched to a gene: 6. Germline V gene lookup returns CDR1 SQVTM and CDR2 ANQGSEA. The CDR3 contains 15 residues. The CDR3 spells CSVKRDRSSYNEQFF. The CDR3 nucleotides read TGCAGCGTTAAACGGGACAGGAGCTCCTACAATGAGCAGTTCTTC.

The V call is TRBV29-1, the J call TRBJ2-7; the D is unclear. The CDR3 covers 13 residues. CDR1 and CDR2 (germline): SQVTM, ANQGSEA. V gave up 6 bases and J gave up 2 bases, with 14 bases separating them. CDR3 bases: TGCAGCGTGTGGGTGGGCTCGCCCTACGAGCAGTACTTC. Translated, it gives CSVWVGSPYEQYF.

The chain has TRBV6-1 and TRBJ1-2; D is unclear. The CDR3 spans 14 residues. CDR1 is MNHNS and CDR2 is SASEGT in the germline V gene. Trimming removed 6 bases from V and 3 bases from J, with 14 bases in between. The CDR3 sequence: CASSGLGVDYGYTF. CDR3 bases: TGTGCCAGCAGCGGTCTCGGAGTGGACTATGGCTACACCTTC.

The genes are TRBV10-3 and TRBJ2-3; D is undetermined. The V gene's germline CDR1 is ENHRY and CDR2 SYGVKD. Trimming removed 3 bases from V and 5 bases from J, with 9 bases in between. The CDR3 loop spans 13 amino acids. The CDR3 DNA reads as TGTGCCATCAGTGATCCGACTGAAGATACGCAGTATTTT. Translating gives CAISDPTEDTQYF.

Details on this clonotype: This could be a read error, since a much larger clone is one nucleotide away. The chain employs TRBV20-1 and TRBJ1-4, with D possibly being TRBD1 (6 bases). CDR1 DFQATT and CDR2 SNEGSKA come from the germline V gene (reference sequence). This CDR3 has 11 amino acids. V shed 6 bases and J shed 12 bases, with 14 bases lying between them. This chain's CDR3 is CSAQRGTELFF. CDR3 in DNA: TGCAGTGCCCAGAGGGGGACCGAACTGTTTTTT.

This clonotype was detected ten times or more. The CDR3 region is CSVVWREETQYF. CDR3 nucleotide sequence: TGCAGCGTTGTATGGAGGGAGGAGACCCAGTACTTC. This sequence joins TRBV29-1 and TRBJ2-5; possibly TRBD2 for D (6 bases). CDR3 length equals 12 residues. The V and J ends lost 4 bases and 5 bases respectively, with 11 bases between them. From germline, CDR1 is SQVTM and CDR2 ANQGSEA.

The V call is TRBV5-1, the J call TRBJ2-5, with D tentatively TRBD1 or TRBD2 (6 bases each). The V end was cut by 4 bases, the J end by 5 bases, with 15 bases between. The CDR3 loop spans 14 amino acids. Germline V gives CDR1 SGHRS, CDR2 YFSETQ. CDR3 residues: CASSGTSGVETQYF. The CDR3 DNA reads TGCGCCAGCAGCGGGACATCGGGGGTCGAGACCCAGTACTTC.

This clonotype has only a few counts. CDR3 loop: CASSFSREDGGYTF. CDR3 in DNA: TGTGCCAGCAGCTTTTCCAGGGAAGATGGTGGCTACACCTTC. The chain is built from TRBV7-2 and TRBJ1-2; the D gene is possibly TRBD1 (5 bases). Trimming took 3 bases from V and 7 from J, leaving 15 bases between them. This CDR3 region has 14 residues. CDR1 SGHTA and CDR2 FQGNSA come from the germline V gene.

The chain combines TRBV5-1 with TRBJ2-3; D perhaps matches TRBD1 (5 bases). V lost 4 bases and J 7 bases, leaving 13 bases between the germline ends. CDR3 length equals 13 residues. Per germline, CDR1 SGHRS and CDR2 YFSETQ. The CDR3 sequence is CASSAAQANTQYF. The CDR3, as DNA: TGCGCCAGCAGCGCCGCACAGGCGAATACGCAGTATTTT.

This clonotype was picked up many times. The chain uses TRBV10-3 and TRBJ2-7; possible D gene TRBD1, 5 bases. Germline V CDR1 and CDR2: ENHRY, SYGVKD. The CDR3 has 13 residues. Trimming shortened V by 2 bases and J by 7 bases, and 12 bases separated the two germline ends. For the CDR3, the DNA is TGTGCCATCAGTGAGGCAGGGATTGGGGAGCAGTACTTC. It yields the protein CAISEAGIGEQYF.